What follows describes a single T cell receptor beta chain. The source of the sample is a study of blood T cell repertoires in COVID-19. Background on the study: Samples representing acute and convalescent COVID-19 were sourced from the United States, Italy and Spain.

Only in-frame clones appear in the TCRdb table, and some are missing; sequencing was by immunoSEQ multiplex PCR. The sample includes approximately 150,000 clones, about four fifths of them seen just once. The CDR3 length is 13 residues. With 5 bases clipped from V and 8 bases from J, the junction kept 7 bases outside the gene matches. Sequencing was done on a sample of peripheral blood. The TCR originated in a man younger than 45 with COVID-19, enrolled during active disease. This chain joins TRBV12-3 or TRBV12-4 and TRBJ1-2, with 8 positions matching TRBD1. The CDR3 sequence is CASSGQGFGGYTF. The CDR3 nucleotides are TGTGCCAGCAGTGGACAGGGATTCGGGGGCTACACCTTC.